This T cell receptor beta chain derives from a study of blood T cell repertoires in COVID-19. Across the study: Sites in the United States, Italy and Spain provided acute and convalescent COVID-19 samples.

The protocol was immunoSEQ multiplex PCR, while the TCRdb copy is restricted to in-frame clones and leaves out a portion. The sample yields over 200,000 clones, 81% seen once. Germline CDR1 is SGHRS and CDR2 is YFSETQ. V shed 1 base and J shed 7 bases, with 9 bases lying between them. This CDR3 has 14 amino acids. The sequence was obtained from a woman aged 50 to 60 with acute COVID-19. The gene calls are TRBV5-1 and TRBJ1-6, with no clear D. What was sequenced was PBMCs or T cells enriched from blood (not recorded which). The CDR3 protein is CASSLPGLNSPLHF. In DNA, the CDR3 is TGCGCCAGCAGCTTGCCGGGGTTGAATTCACCCCTCCACTTT.